A single sample is the source of the 30 T cell receptor beta chains below, sequenced in a study of blood T cell repertoires in COVID-19 (dated by TCRdb to about 2020). Library generation was performed with the immunoSEQ multiplex PCR assay. TCRdb obtained this table from immuneACCESS and retained in-frame rearrangements with V and J assigned. These tables miss some clones; where compared with another copy, unresolved V genes account for less than half of the shortfall, and the remainder is unexplained. For this sample there are approximately 320,000 clones; 65% to 90% appear just once. 7.2% of the sample goes to the ten largest clones. The source material was peripheral blood. The receptors here all came from a human donor in a cohort sampled during active COVID-19.

The CDR3 region has the DNA TGTGCCAGCAGGCGATCCGGGACTAGCCACAATGAGCAGTTCTTC. This sequence encodes CASRRSGTSHNEQFF. The chain has TRBV3-1 (or the pseudogene TRBV3-2) and TRBJ2-1, with 9 bases aligning to TRBD2. CDR3 length: 15 amino acids. The V and J ends lost 6 bases and 5 bases, in that order; junction bases with no gene match: 8. Germline loops: CDR1 LGHDT, CDR2 YNNKEL (reference sequence).

V gene TRBV6-1 combines with J gene TRBJ1-1; TRBD1 matches 7 bases. The V and J ends lost 2 bases and 4 bases, in that order; junction bases with no gene match: 7. The CDR3 has 15 amino acids. Germline CDR1 is MNHNS and CDR2 is SASEGT. In DNA form, the CDR3 reads TGTGCCAGCAGTGAATTAACAGGGGTCTTCACTGAAGCTTTCTTT. Protein sequence: CASSELTGVFTEAFF.

This chain joins TRBV19 and TRBJ1-5; 7 nucleotides match TRBD1. The CDR3 is made up of 13 amino acids. CDR1 and CDR2 (germline): LNHDA, SQIVND (reference sequence). The J segment lost 4 bases and the V segment lost 7 bases, leaving 4 bases of the junction unmatched. The DNA for the CDR3 is TGTGCCAGTATGGGCAGGGGGAATCAGCCCCAGCATTTT. Amino acids: CASMGRGNQPQHF.

The chain has TRBV19 and TRBJ1-4; 7 positions match TRBD1. The CDR3 has 15 amino acids. V lost 4 bases, J lost 2 bases, and 4 bases stayed unmatched. CDR1 LNHDA and CDR2 SQIVND come from the germline V gene (reference sequence). The CDR3 loop reads CASSKTTGTNEKLFF. The CDR3 nucleotides are TGTGCCAGTAGTAAAACGACAGGGACTAATGAAAAACTGTTTTTT.

The V gene is TRBV5-8, the J gene TRBJ2-3; no definite D call. V was clipped by 0 bases and J by 6 bases, with 14 bases between them. The length of the CDR3 is 15 residues. Germline V gene sequence: CDR1 SGHTS, CDR2 YDEGEE. Here the CDR3 DNA reads TGTGCCAGCAGCTTGGGGTTTAGAGCCTCCGATACGCAGTATTTT. The encoded protein is CASSLGFRASDTQYF.

This clone was observed a single time. A junction boundary mismatches the germline segment, possibly from a read error. The genes are TRBV7-3 and TRBJ1-1; D might be TRBD1 (6 bases). Germline V lookup: CDR1 SGHTA, CDR2 FQGTGA. This CDR3 is built from 13 residues. CDR3 in DNA: TGTGCCAGCAGCTTATACAGGGACACCGAAGCTTTCTTT. Amino acids: CASSLYRDTEAFF.

This clone was recorded only once. The gene calls are TRBV3-1 (or the pseudogene TRBV3-2) and TRBJ2-2, with D unresolved. Trimming stripped 0 bases from V and 6 bases from J, with 11 bases between. This CDR3 has 15 residues. CDR1 and CDR2 from the germline V gene are LGHDT and YNNKEL (reference sequence). This chain's CDR3 is CASSQDHRVPGELFF. CDR3 DNA: TGTGCCAGCAGCCAAGATCATCGGGTCCCCGGGGAGCTGTTTTTT.

This chain links TRBV3-1 (or the pseudogene TRBV3-2) with TRBJ1-5; the match to TRBD1 covers 7 bases. The CDR3 spans 15 residues. Germline assignment: CDR1 LGHDT and CDR2 YNNKEL (reference sequence). V was clipped by 4 bases and J by 4 bases; unmatched bases: 7. DNA for the CDR3: TGTGCCAGCAGCCGGAAGACAGGGAGAAATCAGCCCCAGCATTTT. This gives the protein CASSRKTGRNQPQHF.

The chain joins TRBV18 to TRBJ2-7; TRBD1 matches 7 bases. Unmatched junction bases numbered 11, after V lost 6 bases and J lost 6 bases. The CDR3 is 14 residues long. The germline V gene has CDR1 KGHSH and CDR2 LQKENI. The CDR3 nucleotides are TGTGCCAGCTCTCCTAGACAGGGTATGGGCGAGCAGTACTTC. Translating it yields CASSPRQGMGEQYF.

The chain couples TRBV24-1 to TRBJ2-3, with TRBD1 identical over 11 bases. V shed 4 bases, J shed 2 bases, and the junction held 7 bases outside the gene matches. Germline lookup yields CDR1 KGHDR and CDR2 SFDVKD. The CDR3 sequence is 17 residues long. CDR3 sequence reads: CATSDPRDRGFTDTQYF. The CDR3, as DNA: TGTGCCACCAGTGACCCCCGGGACAGGGGGTTCACAGATACGCAGTATTTT.

V gene TRBV7-6 combines with J gene TRBJ2-2; D is perhaps TRBD1 (5 bases). Trimming shortened V by 5 bases and J by 1 base, and 8 bases separated the two germline ends. CDR1 is SGHVS and CDR2 is FNYEAQ in the germline V gene. The CDR3 has 14 amino acids. The DNA of the CDR3 is TGTGCCAGCAGCAGCACAGGGAACACCGGGGAGCTGTTTTTT. It encodes CASSSTGNTGELFF.

The chain combines TRBV10-2 with TRBJ1-4; 9 bases map to TRBD1. Germline V gene sequence: CDR1 WSHSY, CDR2 SAAADI. The V segment lost 2 bases and the J segment 3 bases; nucleotides outside the gene matches: 13. CDR3 size: 19 residues. CDR3 nucleotides: TGCGCCAGCAGTGAGCCCTCGGGACAGGGTTACTTGGCTAATGAAAAACTGTTTTTT. This encodes CASSEPSGQGYLANEKLFF.

The genes are TRBV7-8 and TRBJ1-4; D is unclear. Germline CDR1 and CDR2: SGHVS and FQNEAQ. Trimming removed 2 bases from V and 0 bases from J, with 10 bases in between. CDR3 length: 16 amino acids. This chain's CDR3 is CASSLNEVTTNEKLFF. CDR3 DNA sequence: TGTGCCAGCAGCTTAAACGAGGTTACAACTAATGAAAAACTGTTTTTT.

The chain uses TRBV9 and TRBJ2-1; D unclear. There are 13 residues in the CDR3. The ends were cut back, 5 bases at V and 8 bases at J, with 14 bases in the middle. CDR1 is SGDLS and CDR2 is YYNGEE in the germline V gene. The CDR3 protein is CASSARKVDEQFF. The DNA for the CDR3 is TGTGCCAGCAGTGCTAGAAAAGTTGATGAGCAGTTCTTC.

The rearrangement links TRBV2 to TRBJ2-2; TRBD2 matches 9 bases. V shed 5 bases, J shed 4 bases, and the junction held 5 bases outside the gene matches. In germline, CDR1 is SNHLY, CDR2 FYNNEI. The CDR3 covers 15 residues. CDR3 sequence reads: CASSPRAGGTGELFF. Written as DNA, the CDR3 is TGTGCCAGCAGTCCCAGAGCGGGGGGCACCGGGGAGCTGTTTTTT. The full variable domain, in which reference TRBV2 and TRBJ2-2 provide the parts outside the CDR3, is EPEVTQTPSHQVTQMGQEVILRCVPISNHLYFYWYRQILGQKVEFLVSFYNNEISEKSEIFDDQFSVERPDGSNFTLKIRSTKLEDSAMYFCASSPRAGGTGELFFGEGSRLTVL.

The gene calls are TRBV24-1 and TRBJ2-3, with 13 positions matching TRBD2. The germline CDR1 and CDR2 sequences are KGHDR and SFDVKD. With 3 bases clipped from V and 1 base from J, the junction kept 6 bases outside the gene matches. This CDR3 is 18 amino acids long. Here the CDR3 reads CATSDPTSGGAGTDTQYF. DNA of the CDR3: TGTGCCACCAGTGATCCAACTAGCGGGGGGGCTGGCACAGATACGCAGTATTTT.

V is TRBV23-1 and J is TRBJ2-5; 8 bases fit TRBD2. TRBV23-1 qualifies as an ORF whose function is uncertain. This CDR3 spans 16 amino acids. Trimming cost V 6 bases and J 2 bases; bases outside gene matches: 11. CDR3 protein: CASRPPGLGEQETQYF. CDR3 DNA: TGCGCCAGCAGGCCGCCGGGACTAGGGGAACAAGAGACCCAGTACTTC.

The chain carries TRBV7-2 and TRBJ2-7, with 10 bases aligning to TRBD2. The CDR3 has 15 amino acids. Trimming cost V 6 bases and J 3 bases; bases outside gene matches: 8. Germline V gene lookup returns CDR1 SGHTA and CDR2 FQGNSA. The CDR3 loop is CASSHSGGPIYEQYF. The CDR3 DNA is TGTGCCAGCAGTCATAGCGGGGGGCCTATCTACGAGCAGTACTTC.

V usage is TRBV28 and J usage is TRBJ1-3; 7 positions match TRBD1. The V segment lost 8 bases and the J segment 2 bases; nucleotides outside the gene matches: 3. The CDR3 totals 13 residues. Germline V CDR1 and CDR2: MDHEN, SYDVKM. The chain's CDR3 is CASRQGAGNTIYF. CDR3 DNA sequence: TGTGCCAGCCGACAGGGAGCTGGAAACACCATATATTTT.

The V gene is TRBV25-1, the J gene TRBJ1-6, with D maybe TRBD1 (6 bases). This CDR3 is built from 14 residues. V was cut by 7 bases and J by 3 bases, with 10 bases left in between. Germline loops: CDR1 MGHDK, CDR2 SYGVNS. The CDR3 loop is CASMKGHYNSPLHF. DNA for the CDR3: TGTGCCAGCATGAAGGGACACTATAATTCACCCCTCCACTTT.

The chain joins TRBV6-5 to TRBJ2-5; D might be TRBD2 (6 bases). The CDR3 spans 14 residues. Trimming removed 7 bases from V and 5 bases from J, with 17 bases in between. Germline values: CDR1 MNHEY, CDR2 SVGAGI. CDR3 residues: CASISGNAGETQYF. Written as DNA, the CDR3 is TGTGCCAGCATATCGGGCAACGCGGGGGAGACCCAGTACTTC.

CDR3 residues: CAKQGATGELFF. In nucleotides, the CDR3 is TGTGCTAAACAGGGGGCCACCGGGGAGCTGTTTTTT. The V call is TRBV14, the J call TRBJ2-2, with 9 bases identical to TRBD1. Germline V gene sequence: CDR1 SGHDN, CDR2 FVKESK. The CDR3 has 12 amino acids.

The rearrangement links TRBV2 to TRBJ2-3; TRBD2 aligns across 7 bases. The J segment lost 0 bases and the V segment lost 7 bases, leaving 7 bases of the junction unmatched. Per germline, CDR1 SNHLY and CDR2 FYNNEI. The length of the CDR3 is 15 residues. The CDR3 sequence: CASTPRLASTDTQYF. The CDR3 DNA reads as TGTGCCAGCACCCCGCGACTAGCCAGCACAGATACGCAGTATTTT.

This clone was seen at least ten times. The genes are TRBV5-4 and TRBJ2-5, with 8 bases fitting TRBD2. After removal of 0 bases from V and 4 bases from J, the junction contained 11 bases not matched to a gene. This CDR3 is 17 amino acids long. Germline loops: CDR1 SGHNT, CDR2 YYREEE (reference sequence). The CDR3 sequence: CASSLASGLRAVETQYF. CDR3 DNA sequence: TGTGCCAGCAGCTTGGCTAGCGGGCTACGGGCCGTAGAGACCCAGTACTTC.

The chain joins TRBV7-3 to TRBJ2-1, with D maybe TRBD1 (5 bases). CDR3 length equals 15 residues. Germline V gene data show CDR1 as SGHTA and CDR2 as FQGTGA. V was shortened by 1 base and J by 3 bases, with 10 bases between the two germline ends. CDR3 residues: CASSLKQTDYNEQFF. DNA of the CDR3: TGTGCCAGCAGCTTAAAACAGACAGACTACAATGAGCAGTTCTTC.

V usage is TRBV24-1 and J usage is TRBJ2-3; a weak D match, TRBD1 (5 bases). From germline, CDR1 is KGHDR and CDR2 SFDVKD. The CDR3 extends over 16 amino acids. V lost 0 bases and J 3 bases, leaving 12 bases between the germline ends. CDR3 region: CATSDLPGWGTDTQYF. In nucleotides, the CDR3 is TGTGCCACCAGTGATTTGCCAGGGTGGGGTACAGATACGCAGTATTTT.

The rearrangement links TRBV5-1 to TRBJ2-1, with D unresolved. This CDR3 comprises 12 residues. In germline, CDR1 is SGHRS, CDR2 YFSETQ. With 1 base removed from V and 10 bases from J, the gap between germline ends came to 9 bases. CDR3 sequence reads: CASSLYPAEQFF. CDR3 coding DNA: TGCGCCAGCAGCTTGTACCCTGCGGAGCAGTTCTTC. The entire variable domain, with the rest obtained from reference TRBV5-1 and TRBJ2-1, is as follows: KAGVTQTPRYLIKTRGQQVTLSCSPISGHRSVSWYQQTPGQGLQFLFEYFSETQRNKGNFPGRFSGRQFSNSRSEMNVSTLELGDSALYLCASSLYPAEQFFGPGTRLTVL.

The chain has TRBV20-1 and TRBJ2-3, with TRBD1 as a possible D gene (5 bases). The CDR3 loop spans 11 amino acids. Deletions cut 4 bases from V and 4 bases from J, with 6 bases between. In germline, CDR1 is DFQATT, CDR2 SNEGSKA (reference sequence). CDR3 sequence: CSAKTADTQYF. The CDR3 DNA reads TGCAGTGCTAAGACAGCAGATACGCAGTATTTT.

V gene TRBV7-9 combines with J gene TRBJ1-4; 8 bases are shared with TRBD1. V was pared by 5 bases and J by 7 bases, with 12 bases of the junction left unmatched. CDR3 length: 16 amino acids. CDR1 and CDR2 from the germline V gene are SEHNR and FQNEAQ (reference sequence). CDR3 DNA: TGTGCCAGCAGCCAGGGGCAGGGGGCGCGGGTTGAAAAACTGTTTTTT. It translates to CASSQGQGARVEKLFF.

The V and J genes are TRBV14 and TRBJ1-2, with TRBD1 as a possible D gene (6 bases). The CDR3 has 14 residues. Germline V gene lookup returns CDR1 SGHDN and CDR2 FVKESK. Trimming stripped 5 bases from V and 8 bases from J, with 18 bases between. CDR3 residues: CASSSSRGIGGYTF. CDR3 nucleotides: TGTGCCAGCAGCTCATCCAGGGGTATCGGAGGCTACACCTTC.